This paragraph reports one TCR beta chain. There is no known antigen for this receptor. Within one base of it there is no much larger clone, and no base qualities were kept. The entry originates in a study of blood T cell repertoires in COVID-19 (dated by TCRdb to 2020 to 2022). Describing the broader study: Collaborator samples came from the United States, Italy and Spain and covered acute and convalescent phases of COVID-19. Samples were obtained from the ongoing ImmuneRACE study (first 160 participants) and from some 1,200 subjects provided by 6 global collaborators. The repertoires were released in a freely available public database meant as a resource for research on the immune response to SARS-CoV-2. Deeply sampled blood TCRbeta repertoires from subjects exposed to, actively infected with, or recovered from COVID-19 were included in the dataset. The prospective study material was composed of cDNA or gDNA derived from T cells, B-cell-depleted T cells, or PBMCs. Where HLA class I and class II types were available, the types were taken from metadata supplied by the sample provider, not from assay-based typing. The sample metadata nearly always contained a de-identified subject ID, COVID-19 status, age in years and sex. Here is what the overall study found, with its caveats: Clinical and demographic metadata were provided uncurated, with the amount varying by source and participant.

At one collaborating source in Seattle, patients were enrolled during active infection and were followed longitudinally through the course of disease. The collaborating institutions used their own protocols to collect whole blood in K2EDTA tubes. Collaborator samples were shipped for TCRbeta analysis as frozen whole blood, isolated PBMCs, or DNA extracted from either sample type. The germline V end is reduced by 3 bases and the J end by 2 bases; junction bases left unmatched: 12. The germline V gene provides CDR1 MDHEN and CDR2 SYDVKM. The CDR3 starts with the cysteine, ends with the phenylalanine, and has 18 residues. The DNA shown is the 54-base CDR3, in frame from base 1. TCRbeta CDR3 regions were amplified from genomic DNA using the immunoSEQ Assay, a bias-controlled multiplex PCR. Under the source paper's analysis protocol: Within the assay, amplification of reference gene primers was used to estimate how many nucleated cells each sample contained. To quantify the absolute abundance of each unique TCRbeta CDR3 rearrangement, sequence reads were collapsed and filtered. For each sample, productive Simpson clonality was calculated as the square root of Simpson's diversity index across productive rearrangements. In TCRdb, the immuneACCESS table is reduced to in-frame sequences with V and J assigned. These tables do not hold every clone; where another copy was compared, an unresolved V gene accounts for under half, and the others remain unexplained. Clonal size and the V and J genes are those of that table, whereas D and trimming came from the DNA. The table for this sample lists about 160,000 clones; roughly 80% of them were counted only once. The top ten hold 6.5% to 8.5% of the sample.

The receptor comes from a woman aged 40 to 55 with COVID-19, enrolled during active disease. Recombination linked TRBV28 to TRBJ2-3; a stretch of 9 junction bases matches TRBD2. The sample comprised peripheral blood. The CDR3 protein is CASSFFAGREGLTDTQYF. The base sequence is TGTGCCAGCAGTTTCTTCGCCGGGCGGGAGGGCCTCACAGATACGCAGTATTTT.